The next 19 T cell receptor beta chains were all read from a single sample in a study of T cell responses to AZD1222 COVID-19 vaccine. The table came from immunoSEQ multiplex PCR; TCRdb's copy has only in-frame clones and leaves some out. The sample records some 150,000 clones, just over 90% being singletons. The specimen comprised peripheral blood, sampled on day 0 of AZD1222 vaccination. The receptors shown here come from an adult in good health.

The chain combines TRBV11-1 with TRBJ1-6; unclear D gene. The V gene lost 8 bases and the J gene lost 7 bases, with 18 bases spanning the gap. The CDR3 is 15 amino acids. Looked up from germline, CDR1 is SGHAT and CDR2 is FQDESV (reference sequence). DNA of the CDR3: TGTGCCAGCGCTCCCGGCGGGAAAGGGAATTCACCCCTCCACTTT. This translates into CASAPGGKGNSPLHF.

The V call is TRBV12-3 or TRBV12-4, the J call TRBJ2-3, with D uncertain. Trimming took 2 bases from V and 3 from J, leaving 6 bases between them. This CDR3 is 13 amino acids long. CDR3 residues: CASSLIRTDTQYF. CDR3 in DNA: TGTGCCAGCAGTTTAATTAGGACAGATACGCAGTATTTT.

The genes are TRBV25-1 and TRBJ2-1; D gene unclear. V gave up 1 base and J gave up 2 bases, with 3 bases separating them. Per germline, CDR1 MGHDK and CDR2 SYGVNS. The CDR3 totals 13 residues. The CDR3 protein is CASSESAYNEQFF. The CDR3 bases are TGTGCCAGCAGTGAATCGGCCTACAATGAGCAGTTCTTC.

The V call is TRBV10-3, the J call TRBJ1-5; D might be TRBD1 (5 bases). Germline CDR1 and CDR2: ENHRY and SYGVKD. The CDR3 spans 14 residues. V gave up 4 bases and J gave up 2 bases, with 9 bases separating them. The chain's CDR3 is CAISASGGNQPQHF. The CDR3 DNA reads as TGTGCCATCAGTGCATCGGGGGGCAATCAGCCCCAGCATTTT.

This clone was observed once. The rearrangement uses TRBV7-2 and TRBJ2-1; 9 bases align to TRBD1. This CDR3 is built from 14 residues. V lost 1 base to trimming and J lost 10 bases; unmatched junction nucleotides: 5. CDR1 and CDR2 from the germline V gene are SGHTA and FQGNSA. CDR3 bases: TGTGCCAGCAGCTTAGAGGGACAGGGATTCGAGCAGTTCTTC. It translates to CASSLEGQGFEQFF.

The chain joins TRBV7-9 to TRBJ2-6; 9 bases agree with TRBD2. V was clipped by 7 bases and J by 2 bases; unmatched bases: 15. The CDR3 has 19 residues. Germline V lookup: CDR1 SEHNR, CDR2 FQNEAQ (reference sequence). The CDR3 sequence is CASNQMRKREVAGANVLTF. DNA for the CDR3: TGTGCCAGCAACCAAATGAGGAAGCGGGAGGTTGCTGGGGCCAACGTCCTGACTTTC.

The chain carries TRBV7-2 and TRBJ1-1; TRBD1 matches 8 bases. The junction had 4 bases not matched to a gene; V was cut back by 0 bases and J by 4 bases. This CDR3 region has 15 residues. Looked up from germline, CDR1 is SGHTA and CDR2 is FQGNSA. This CDR3 is CASSLADRVGTEAFF. DNA for the CDR3: TGTGCCAGCAGCTTAGCGGACAGGGTGGGCACTGAAGCTTTCTTT.

V gene TRBV10-3 combines with J gene TRBJ1-2, with TRBD1 matching over 8 bases. V was pared by 5 bases and J by 6 bases, with 17 bases of the junction left unmatched. There are 17 residues in the CDR3. Germline CDR1 is ENHRY and CDR2 is SYGVKD. As DNA, the CDR3 is TGTGCCATCAGTTTTTCAGGACAGGGACAAACAAGGCATGGCTACACCTTC. Translating gives CAISFSGQGQTRHGYTF.

The chain links TRBV6-6 to TRBJ1-1; 8 bases are shared with TRBD1. V shed 4 bases, J shed 3 bases, and the junction held 7 bases outside the gene matches. CDR1 and CDR2 (germline): MNHNY, SVGAGI (reference sequence). The CDR3 sequence is 15 residues long. The CDR3 DNA reads TGTGCCAGCAGTTGGCTCGGACAGGGCGACACTGAAGCTTTCTTT. Translated: CASSWLGQGDTEAFF.

J is TRBJ1-2 and V is TRBV12-3 or TRBV12-4; the D is unclear. Trimming pared 3 bases from V and 7 bases from J, leaving 12 bases between. This CDR3 has 13 residues. The CDR3 nucleotides read TGTGCCAGCAGTTTTGGAGAGGCCTTTGGCTACACCTTC. This translates into CASSFGEAFGYTF.

The rearrangement joins TRBV6-1 to TRBJ1-5, with D perhaps matching TRBD1 (5 bases). The germline gives CDR1 MNHNS, CDR2 SASEGT. V was trimmed by 1 base and J by 5 bases, leaving 12 bases between them. The CDR3 totals 15 residues. Here the CDR3 reads CASSEGDGPYQPQHF. CDR3 bases: TGTGCCAGCAGTGAAGGGGACGGACCGTATCAGCCCCAGCATTTT.

The chain recombines TRBV6-5 with TRBJ1-2; no definite D call. This CDR3 has 10 amino acids. V lost 6 bases, J lost 6 bases, and 5 bases lay in between. Germline V lookup: CDR1 MNHEY, CDR2 SVGAGI. CDR3 DNA: TGTGCCAGCAGGCTACATGGCTACACCTTC. Its protein product is CASRLHGYTF.

The J gene is TRBJ1-2, the V gene TRBV5-1; 12 bases align to TRBD1. Germline-derived CDR1 and CDR2 are SGHRS and YFSETQ. This CDR3 has 15 residues. Trimming cost V 3 bases and J 6 bases; bases outside gene matches: 6. CDR3 sequence (DNA): TGCGCCAGCAGCTCCGGGACAGGGGGCCGGGATGGCTACACCTTC. It specifies CASSSGTGGRDGYTF.

CDR3 coding DNA: TGTGCCACCAGTGAGGTCAGGGGTACGGAGACCCAGTACTTC. This translates into CATSEVRGTETQYF. V gene TRBV24-1 combines with J gene TRBJ2-5; a weak D match, TRBD1 (6 bases). Germline V CDR1 and CDR2: KGHDR, SFDVKD. The germline V and J ends were trimmed by 4 bases and 5 bases, with 13 bases remaining between them. This CDR3 has 14 amino acids.

V and J are TRBV12-3 or TRBV12-4 and TRBJ1-1; unclear D gene. This CDR3 has 12 residues. V dropped 3 bases and J dropped 9 bases, with 11 bases sitting between them. The CDR3 region is CASSFRQAKAFF. DNA of the CDR3: TGTGCCAGCAGTTTTCGGCAGGCAAAAGCTTTCTTT.

The chain couples TRBV9 to TRBJ1-2; 10 nucleotides line up with TRBD1. V lost 3 bases to trimming and J lost 5 bases; unmatched junction nucleotides: 7. Germline CDR1 reads SGDLS; CDR2 reads YYNGEE. CDR3 length equals 15 residues. The CDR3 DNA sequence: TGTGCCAGCAGCGCACGGACAGGGGGACGGTATGGCTACACCTTC. This translates into CASSARTGGRYGYTF.

The V call is TRBV9, the J call TRBJ2-1, with 10 bases fitting TRBD2. Trimming cost V 0 bases and J 8 bases; bases outside gene matches: 11. This CDR3 has 17 residues. Germline CDR1 reads SGDLS; CDR2 reads YYNGEE. For the CDR3, the DNA is TGTGCCAGCAGCGTAGCTACGGGGCTAGCGGGAGCCCATGAGCAGTTCTTC. Translating gives CASSVATGLAGAHEQFF. Full variable domain (rest looked up from reference TRBV9 and TRBJ2-1): DSGVTQTPKHLITATGQRVTLRCSPRSGDLSVYWYQQSLDQGLQFLIQYYNGEERAKGNILERFSAQQFPDLHSELNLSSLELGDSALYFCASSVATGLAGAHEQFFGPGTRLTVL.

The chain links TRBV11-1 to TRBJ1-1; D unclear. The CDR3 runs to 13 residues. CDR1 and CDR2 from the germline V gene are SGHAT and FQDESV (reference sequence). Trimming removed 8 bases from V and 0 bases from J, with 10 bases in between. CDR3 sequence reads: CASSRTVNTEAFF. In DNA, the CDR3 is TGTGCCAGCTCGAGGACCGTGAACACTGAAGCTTTCTTT. Drawing the rest from reference TRBV11-1 and TRBJ1-1, the complete variable domain is EAEVAQSPRYKITEKSQAVAFWCDPISGHATLYWYRQILGQGPELLVQFQDESVVDDSQLPKDRFSAERLKGVDSTLKIQPAELGDSAMYLCASSRTVNTEAFFGQGTRLTVV.

The chain recombines TRBV7-9 with TRBJ2-7; 8 bases map to TRBD1. Losses at the gene ends were 6 bases for V and 5 bases for J; bases not matched to a gene: 9. Germline CDR1 and CDR2: SEHNR and FQNEAQ (reference sequence). CDR3 length: 14 amino acids. The CDR3 loop is CASRHRGAGDEQYF. The CDR3 DNA sequence: TGTGCCAGCAGACACAGGGGGGCAGGGGACGAGCAGTACTTC. Using reference TRBV7-9 and TRBJ2-7 for the parts outside the CDR3, the full variable domain is DTGVSQNPRHKITKRGQNVTFRCDPISEHNRLYWYRQTLGQGPEFLTYFQNEAQLEKSRLLSDRFSAERPKGSFSTLEIQRTEQGDSAMYLCASRHRGAGDEQYFGPGTRLTVT.